The 22 T cell receptor beta chains given below trace back to one sample, sequenced in a study of Ad26.COV2.S vaccination and SARS-CoV-2 variants. Sequencing used immunoSEQ multiplex PCR; TCRdb keeps in-frame clones, though not all of them. This table holds some 340,000 clones, around 84% found once. The treatment is: around 19 received Ad26.COV2.S at low or high dose, single or two shots; about five received placebo; per-sample allocation not given. After the first vaccine or placebo injection, samples were drawn on day 63. Specimen: peripheral blood, collected in a trial of Ad26.COV2.S vaccine versus placebo. The receptors shown here come from a person between 18 and 60 years old who received the Ad26.COV2.S COVID-19 vaccine or a placebo.

Comments on this clone: Other DNA sequences from this sample encode an identical CDR3 as well. The chain carries TRBV7-9 and TRBJ1-6; D call uncertain. Between the trimmed V and J ends, which lost 4 bases and 0 bases, there was a span of 4 bases. Germline CDR1 SEHNR, CDR2 FQNEAQ (reference sequence). The CDR3 runs 14 residues. CDR3 nucleotides: TGTGCCAGCAGCTCAGGCTCCTATAATTCACCCCTCCACTTT. Its translation is CASSSGSYNSPLHF.

V gene TRBV19 combines with J gene TRBJ2-1; 8 bases map to TRBD1. V dropped 4 bases and J dropped 6; count of bases not matched to a gene: 8. Germline V gives CDR1 LNHDA, CDR2 SQIVND (reference sequence). This CDR3 is built from 15 residues. CDR3 in amino acids: CASSSPGQVTNEQFF. The CDR3 nucleotides are TGTGCCAGTAGTAGCCCGGGACAGGTTACCAATGAGCAGTTCTTC.

This clone has just one count. The chain combines TRBV4-1 with TRBJ1-2; no clear D. The CDR3 loop spans 15 amino acids. Trimming removed 0 bases at V and 4 bases at J, with 12 bases between. Per germline, CDR1 MGHRA and CDR2 YSYEKL. CDR3 loop: CASSQDWAGFYGYTF. CDR3 sequence (DNA): TGCGCCAGCAGCCAAGATTGGGCGGGATTCTATGGCTACACCTTC.

The chain carries TRBV18 and TRBJ2-6; TRBD1 is a possible D gene (5 bases). The CDR3 has 16 residues. Trimming took off 3 bases at V and 1 base at J, with 10 bases between the two ends. Germline CDR1 and CDR2: KGHSH and LQKENI. This chain's CDR3 is CASSPGSGSGANVLTF. The CDR3 DNA reads TGTGCCAGCTCACCGGGGTCAGGGTCTGGGGCCAACGTCCTGACTTTC.

The chain combines TRBV2 with TRBJ1-4; tentatively, D is TRBD1 (5 bases). V lost 3 bases, J lost 6 bases, and 17 bases lay in between. The CDR3 consists of 16 residues. In germline, CDR1 is SNHLY, CDR2 FYNNEI. The CDR3 sequence is CASSDSWGTSDEKLFF. CDR3 nucleotide sequence: TGTGCCAGCAGTGATTCGTGGGGGACGAGTGATGAAAAACTGTTTTTT.

This clone came up once. V and J are TRBV11-2 and TRBJ1-3; perhaps TRBD1 as D (5 bases). Germline CDR1 and CDR2: SGHAT and FQNNGV. This CDR3 spans 17 amino acids. The V end was cut by 3 bases, the J end by 0 bases, with 15 bases between. Written as DNA, the CDR3 is TGTGCCAGCAGCTTGGGACCGGGACTTACCTCTGGAAACACCATATATTTT. Translating it yields CASSLGPGLTSGNTIYF. The whole variable domain, remainder taken from reference TRBV11-2 and TRBJ1-3, is EAGVAQSPRYKIIEKRQSVAFWCNPISGHATLYWYQQILGQGPKLLIQFQNNGVVDDSQLPKDRFSAERLKGVDSTLKIQPAKLEDSAVYLCASSLGPGLTSGNTIYFGEGSWLTVV.

The chain links TRBV18 to TRBJ2-3; D not certain. Trimming cost V 5 bases and J 3 bases, with 15 bases left between them. CDR3 length: 15 residues. Germline loops: CDR1 KGHSH, CDR2 LQKENI. CDR3 bases: TGTGCCAGCTCAATCGAACCCATCCGAACAGATACGCAGTATTTT. Translated: CASSIEPIRTDTQYF.

The chain combines TRBV27 with TRBJ1-4; TRBD1 is a possible D gene (5 bases). Trimming cost V 8 bases and J 8 bases, with 15 bases left between them. The V gene's germline CDR1 is MNHEY and CDR2 SMNVEV (reference sequence). CDR3 length: 13 residues. The CDR3 DNA follows: TGTGCCAGCGGGCGAAAATGGGGGGAAAAACTGTTTTTT. Translation: CASGRKWGEKLFF.

The chain joins TRBV2 to TRBJ1-4; 7 nucleotides agree with TRBD1. The CDR3 runs to 12 residues. V lost 9 bases to trimming and J lost 6 bases; unmatched junction nucleotides: 4. The germline V gene encodes CDR1 SNHLY and CDR2 FYNNEI. As DNA, the CDR3 is TGTGCCAGTAACAGGGGTGATGAAAAACTGTTTTTT. Translation gives CASNRGDEKLFF.

This clone came up once. The rearrangement uses TRBV9 and TRBJ2-3; D is unclear. The CDR3 sequence is 13 residues long. V shed 0 bases and J shed 0 bases, with 2 bases lying between them. The germline V gene has CDR1 SGDLS and CDR2 YYNGEE. Here the CDR3 DNA reads TGTGCCAGCAGCGTAGGGAGCACAGATACGCAGTATTTT. Encoded protein: CASSVGSTDTQYF.

The chain carries TRBV30 and TRBJ1-1, with unresolved D. Trimming left V 2 bases short and J 4 bases short, with 20 bases between. The length of the CDR3 is 16 residues. Germline V gives CDR1 GTSNPN, CDR2 SVGIG (reference sequence). Written as DNA, the CDR3 is TGTGCCTGGAGTCTACTAAGTTCATTGTTAGGCACTGAAGCTTTCTTT. Amino acid sequence: CAWSLLSSLLGTEAFF.

V gene TRBV7-9 combines with J gene TRBJ1-1; D is unclear. The V and J ends lost 5 bases and 0 bases respectively, with 7 bases between them. Looked up from germline, CDR1 is SEHNR and CDR2 is FQNEAQ (reference sequence). This CDR3 is 13 amino acids long. CDR3 sequence: CASSAGVNTEAFF. The CDR3 region has the DNA TGTGCCAGCAGCGCCGGAGTGAACACTGAAGCTTTCTTT.

V usage is TRBV15 and J usage is TRBJ1-5; perhaps TRBD1 as D (6 bases). The CDR3 contains 15 residues. V was trimmed by 2 bases and J by 3 bases, leaving 11 bases between them. Per the germline V gene, CDR1 is LNHNV and CDR2 is YYDKDF (reference sequence). CDR3 sequence (DNA): TGTGCCACCAGCAGAATCCGGGGGGCCAATCAGCCCCAGCATTTT. Its protein product is CATSRIRGANQPQHF.

This clone appeared a single time. The chain is built from TRBV2 and TRBJ2-3, with 8 bases that match TRBD2. V lost 4 bases and J lost 2; bases outside the gene matches: 2. The germline CDR1 and CDR2 sequences are SNHLY and FYNNEI. This CDR3 contains 14 residues. The CDR3 DNA sequence: TGTGCCAGCAGTGGAGCGGGGGTCACAGATACGCAGTATTTT. It encodes CASSGAGVTDTQYF. Combining the CDR3 with reference TRBV2 and TRBJ2-3 gives the whole variable domain EPEVTQTPSHQVTQMGQEVILRCVPISNHLYFYWYRQILGQKVEFLVSFYNNEISEKSEIFDDQFSVERPDGSNFTLKIRSTKLEDSAMYFCASSGAGVTDTQYFGPGTRLTVL.

For the CDR3, the DNA is TGTGCCAGCAGCTTGAGTGGTAGGCCCGGGGAGCTGTTTTTT. Amino acids: CASSLSGRPGELFF. V is TRBV5-8 and J is TRBJ2-2; D gene ambiguous. The germline V gene encodes CDR1 SGHTS and CDR2 YDEGEE. Trimming shortened V by 1 base and J by 6 bases, and 10 bases separated the two germline ends. There are 14 residues in the CDR3.

V usage is TRBV6-5 and J usage is TRBJ1-2, with 8 bases identical to TRBD1. The length of the CDR3 is 14 residues. J gave up 4 bases and V 4 bases, and 5 bases lay outside the gene matches. Germline V gene sequence: CDR1 MNHEY, CDR2 SVGAGI. CDR3 loop: CASSLGQGSYGYTF. The CDR3 DNA sequence: TGTGCCAGCAGTTTAGGACAGGGCAGCTATGGCTACACCTTC.

The chain combines TRBV5-4 with TRBJ2-3; TRBD2 matches 7 bases. This CDR3 region has 16 residues. Germline CDR1 is SGHNT and CDR2 is YYREEE (reference sequence). With 0 bases clipped from V and 2 bases from J, the junction kept 6 bases outside the gene matches. The CDR3 reads CASSLVQAGSTDTQYF. The CDR3 nucleotides are TGTGCCAGCAGCTTGGTTCAAGCGGGGTCCACAGATACGCAGTATTTT.

This clone has just one count. The chain links TRBV11-3 to TRBJ2-2; possible D gene TRBD1, 5 bases. Trimming took off 5 bases at V and 3 bases at J, with 10 bases between the two ends. Germline assignment: CDR1 SGHNT and CDR2 YENEEA. The CDR3 has 14 amino acids. CDR3 loop: CASSPQGYTGELFF. For the CDR3, the DNA is TGTGCCAGCAGCCCTCAGGGATACACCGGGGAGCTGTTTTTT.

The V and J genes are TRBV6-6 and TRBJ1-3, with a weak D call TRBD1 (6 bases). Germline V gene sequence: CDR1 MNHNY, CDR2 SVGAGI (reference sequence). The ends were cut back, 5 bases at V and 0 bases at J, with 11 bases in the middle. The CDR3 sequence is 15 residues long. The DNA of the CDR3 is TGTGCCAGCAGTCCCGACAGGCTCTCTGGAAACACCATATATTTT. This sequence encodes CASSPDRLSGNTIYF.

V is TRBV6-1 and J is TRBJ1-5, with TRBD1 matching over 8 bases. CDR1 MNHNS and CDR2 SASEGT come from the germline V gene. J gave up 9 bases and V 0 bases, and 7 bases lay outside the gene matches. The CDR3 totals 15 residues. Here the CDR3 reads CASSEAGQGHSPQHF. The CDR3 nucleotides are TGTGCCAGCAGTGAAGCAGGACAGGGCCACTCGCCCCAGCATTTT.

The chain links TRBV2 to TRBJ1-1; D is ambiguous. This CDR3 is 13 amino acids long. V was shortened by 8 bases and J by 4 bases, with 14 bases between the two germline ends. The germline V gene has CDR1 SNHLY and CDR2 FYNNEI. The CDR3 reads CASAPSVSTEAFF. In DNA form, the CDR3 reads TGTGCCAGCGCGCCTTCGGTGAGCACTGAAGCTTTCTTT.

The chain uses TRBV4-1 and TRBJ2-7; D remains unclear. The V and J ends lost 3 bases and 5 bases respectively, with 11 bases between them. This CDR3 is 13 amino acids long. Germline CDR1 is MGHRA and CDR2 is YSYEKL. CDR3 DNA: TGCGCCAGCAGCCACAATCTGAACCACGAGCAGTACTTC. It translates to CASSHNLNHEQYF.